A selection of T cell receptor beta chains follows, all from one sample in a study of graft-versus-host responses after intestinal transplantation. Some clones are missing from TCRdb's copy, which holds only in-frame ones; the method was immunoSEQ multiplex PCR. The sample lists 80,000 to 85,000 clones, about nine tenths occurring once. These receptors have no known antigen. Sequencing used unstimulated CD4+ T cells sorted from spleen or lymph node cells, obtained before intestinal transplant. The receptor source for this set is a human donor who received an intestinal transplant. CDR3s include the opening cysteine and the closing phenylalanine or tryptophan. Each record gives: D gene, J gene, clone size, V gene, CDR3 protein, CDR3 DNA. D genes are given only for firm matches. Some rows mark clone size as missing; the rest say once, few, many or name a class of expanded clone.

>TRBD1|TRBJ1-6|NA|TRBV9
CASSARQGPDNSPLHF
TGTGCCAGCAGCGCCAGACAGGGTCCGGATAATTCACCCCTCCACTTT
>NA|TRBJ1-1|once|TRBV7-2
CASSLEGKMTEAFF
TGTGCCAGCAGCTTAGAGGGGAAGATGACTGAAGCTTTCTTT
>NA|TRBJ2-1|NA|TRBV12-2
CASRSIRGSEQFF
TGTGCAAGTCGGTCAATAAGGGGAAGTGAGCAGTTCTTC
>NA|TRBJ2-2|NA|TRBV19
CASSMASFFSGELFF
TGTGCCAGTAGTATGGCTAGCTTTTTTTCCGGGGAGCTGTTTTTT
>NA|TRBJ1-5|NA|TRBV10-3
CAISDQGKPQHF
TGTGCCATCAGTGACCAGGGTAAGCCCCAGCATTTT
>NA|TRBJ2-2|NA|TRBV15
CATSREWGDGELFF
TGTGCCACCAGCAGAGAGTGGGGGGACGGGGAGCTGTTTTTT
>TRBD1|TRBJ1-4|NA|TRBV11-3
CASSLQGAEKLFF
TGTGCCAGCAGCTTACAGGGGGCTGAAAAACTGTTTTTT
>NA|TRBJ2-3|NA|TRBV7-2
CASSLRTLTHTSTDTQYF
TGTGCCAGCAGCCTCCGGACACTTACTCACACTAGCACAGATACGCAGTATTTT
>NA|TRBJ2-7|NA|TRBV6-1
CASSEMREQYF
TGTGCCAGCAGTGAAATGAGAGAGCAGTACTTC
>TRBD2|TRBJ2-3|NA|TRBV12-5
CASGSRTSGGADTQYF
TGTGCTAGTGGTTCAAGGACTAGCGGGGGAGCAGATACGCAGTATTTT
>NA|TRBJ2-7|NA|TRBV11-3
CASSIPTGYSYEQYF
TGTGCCAGCAGTATCCCCACGGGATACTCCTACGAGCAGTACTTC
>NA|TRBJ2-1|once|TRBV19
CASRSLETYNEQFF
TGTGCCAGTAGATCACTAGAAACCTACAATGAGCAGTTCTTC
>TRBD1|TRBJ1-2|NA|TRBV19
CASSAGTGLHNYGYTF
TGTGCCAGTAGTGCCGGGACAGGGCTCCATAACTATGGCTACACCTTC
>TRBD1|TRBJ2-7|NA|TRBV6-1
CASSRQGTYEQYF
TGTGCCAGCAGCCGACAGGGGACCTACGAGCAGTACTTC
>NA|TRBJ1-2|NA|TRBV7-9
CASSSGQGVYGYTF
TGTGCCAGCAGCTCGGGACAAGGGGTCTATGGCTACACCTTC
>NA|TRBJ1-5|once|TRBV11-3
CASSRSEYSNQPQHF
TGTGCCAGCAGCCGTTCGGAGTATAGCAATCAGCCCCAGCATTTT
>NA|TRBJ1-1|NA|TRBV6-7
CASRRTAPAFF
TGTGCCAGCAGACGGACAGCTCCGGCTTTCTTT
>TRBD1|TRBJ2-7|NA|TRBV11-3
CASSTPRRDSRGASYEQYF
TGTGCCAGCAGCACACCTCGTAGGGACAGCAGGGGAGCTTCCTACGAGCAGTACTTC
>TRBD2|TRBJ2-7|NA|TRBV27
CASSFLGTSGFYEQYF
TGTGCCAGCAGTTTTTTAGGGACTAGCGGGTTCTACGAGCAGTACTTC
>TRBD1|TRBJ2-1|NA|TRBV7-2
CASSFGGQGPTYEQFF
TGTGCCAGCAGTTTTGGAGGACAGGGCCCAACCTATGAGCAGTTCTTC
>TRBD1|TRBJ2-7|NA|TRBV12-5
CASGLSPGQTSYEQYF
TGTGCTAGTGGTTTGAGCCCGGGACAGACCTCCTACGAGCAGTACTTC
>TRBD2|TRBJ2-7|NA|TRBV5-6
CASSQGLADYEQYF
TGTGCCAGCAGCCAGGGACTAGCGGATTACGAGCAGTACTTC
>NA|TRBJ1-3|once|TRBV5-1
CASSLGQANSGNTIYF
TGCGCCAGCAGCTTGGGACAGGCTAACTCTGGAAACACCATATATTTT
>TRBD2|TRBJ2-1|NA|TRBV19
CASSPRGFNEQFF
TGTGCCAGTAGTCCGCGGGGGTTCAATGAGCAGTTCTTC
>NA|TRBJ2-1|NA|TRBV6-1
CASSENWYSYNEQFF
TGTGCCAGCAGTGAGAACTGGTACTCCTACAATGAGCAGTTCTTC
>TRBD2|TRBJ2-7|NA|TRBV6-5
CASSSHSGGASYEQYF
TGTGCCAGCAGTTCCCATAGCGGGGGGGCCTCCTACGAGCAGTACTTC
>TRBD1|TRBJ1-1|NA|TRBV11-2
CASSLSLGRGPENTEAFF
TGTGCCAGCAGCTTATCCTTGGGCAGGGGGCCCGAGAACACTGAAGCTTTCTTT
>TRBD1|TRBJ2-7|once|TRBV5-1
CASSPAPPTGSYEQYF
TGCGCCAGCAGCCCTGCCCCTCCGACAGGGTCCTACGAGCAGTACTTC